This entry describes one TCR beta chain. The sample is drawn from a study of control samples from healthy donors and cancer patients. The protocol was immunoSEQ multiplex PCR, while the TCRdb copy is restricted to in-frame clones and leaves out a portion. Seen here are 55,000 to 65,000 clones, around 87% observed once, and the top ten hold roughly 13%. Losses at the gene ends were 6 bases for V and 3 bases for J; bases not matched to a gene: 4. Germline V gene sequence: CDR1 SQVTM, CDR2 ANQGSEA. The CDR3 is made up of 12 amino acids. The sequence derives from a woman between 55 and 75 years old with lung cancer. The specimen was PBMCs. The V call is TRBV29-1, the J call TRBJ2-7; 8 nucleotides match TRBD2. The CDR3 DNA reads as TGCAGCGTAACTAGCGGATACTACGAGCAGTACTTC. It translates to CSVTSGYYEQYF.